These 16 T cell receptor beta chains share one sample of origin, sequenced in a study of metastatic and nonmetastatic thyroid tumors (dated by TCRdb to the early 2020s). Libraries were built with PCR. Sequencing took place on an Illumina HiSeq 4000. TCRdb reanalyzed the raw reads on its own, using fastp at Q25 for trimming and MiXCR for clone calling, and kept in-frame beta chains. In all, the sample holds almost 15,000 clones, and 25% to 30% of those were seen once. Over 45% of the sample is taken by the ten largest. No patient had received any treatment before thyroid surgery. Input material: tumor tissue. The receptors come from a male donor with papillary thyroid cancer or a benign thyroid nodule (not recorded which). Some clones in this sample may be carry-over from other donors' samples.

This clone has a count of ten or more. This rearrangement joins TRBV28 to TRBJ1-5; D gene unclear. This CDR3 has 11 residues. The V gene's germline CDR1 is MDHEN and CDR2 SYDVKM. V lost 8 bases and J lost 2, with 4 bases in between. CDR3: CASQGNQPQHF. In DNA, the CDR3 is TGTGCCAGCCAGGGCAATCAGCCCCAGCATTTT.

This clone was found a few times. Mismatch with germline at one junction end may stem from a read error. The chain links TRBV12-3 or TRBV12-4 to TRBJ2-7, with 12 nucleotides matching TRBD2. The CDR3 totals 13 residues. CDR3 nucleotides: TGTTCCAGCAGGACTAGCGGGGCCTACGATCAGTACTTC. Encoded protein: CSSRTSGAYDQYF.

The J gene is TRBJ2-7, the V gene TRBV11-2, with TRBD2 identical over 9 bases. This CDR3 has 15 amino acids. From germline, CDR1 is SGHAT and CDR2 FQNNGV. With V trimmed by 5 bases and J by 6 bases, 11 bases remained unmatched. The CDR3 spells CASSPGGGRAGEQYF. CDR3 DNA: TGTGCCAGCAGCCCTGGCGGCGGGAGGGCCGGCGAGCAGTACTTC. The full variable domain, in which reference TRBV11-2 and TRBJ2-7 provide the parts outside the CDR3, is EAGVAQSPRYKIIEKRQSVAFWCNPISGHATLYWYQQILGQGPKLLIQFQNNGVVDDSQLPKDRFSAERLKGVDSTLKIQPAKLEDSAVYLCASSPGGGRAGEQYFGPGTRLTVT.

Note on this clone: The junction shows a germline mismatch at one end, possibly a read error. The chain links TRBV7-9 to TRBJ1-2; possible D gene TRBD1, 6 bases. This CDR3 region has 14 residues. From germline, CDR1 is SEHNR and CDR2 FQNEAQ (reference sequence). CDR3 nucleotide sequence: TGTGTCAGCAGCACTCCGGGGGCCAACTATGGCTACAACTTC. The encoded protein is CVSSTPGANYGYNF.

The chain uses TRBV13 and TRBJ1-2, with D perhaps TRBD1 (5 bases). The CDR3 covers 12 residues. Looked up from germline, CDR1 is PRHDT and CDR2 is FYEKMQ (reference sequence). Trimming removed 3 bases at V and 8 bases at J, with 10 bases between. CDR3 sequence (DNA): TGTGCCAGCAGCTTGGGTAGGGGCGGCTACACCTTC. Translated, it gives CASSLGRGGYTF.

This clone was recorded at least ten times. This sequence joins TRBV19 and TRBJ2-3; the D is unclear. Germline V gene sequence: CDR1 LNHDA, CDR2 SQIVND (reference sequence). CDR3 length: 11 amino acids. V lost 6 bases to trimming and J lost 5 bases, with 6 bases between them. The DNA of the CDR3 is TGTGCCAGTAGGGTGGGAGATACGCAGTATTTT. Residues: CASRVGDTQYF.

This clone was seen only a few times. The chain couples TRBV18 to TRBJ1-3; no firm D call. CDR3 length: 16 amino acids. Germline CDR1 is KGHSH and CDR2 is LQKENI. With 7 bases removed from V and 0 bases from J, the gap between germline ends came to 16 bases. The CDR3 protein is CASFYFGRISGNTIYF. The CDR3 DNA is TGTGCCAGCTTTTACTTTGGGCGAATCTCTGGAAACACCATATATTTT.

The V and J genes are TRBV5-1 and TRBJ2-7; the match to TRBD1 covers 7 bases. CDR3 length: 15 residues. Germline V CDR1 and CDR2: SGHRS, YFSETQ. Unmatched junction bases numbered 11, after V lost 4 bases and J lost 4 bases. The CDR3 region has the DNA TGCGCCAGCAGCACTTCCTGGACAGGATCATACGAGCAGTACTTC. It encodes CASSTSWTGSYEQYF.

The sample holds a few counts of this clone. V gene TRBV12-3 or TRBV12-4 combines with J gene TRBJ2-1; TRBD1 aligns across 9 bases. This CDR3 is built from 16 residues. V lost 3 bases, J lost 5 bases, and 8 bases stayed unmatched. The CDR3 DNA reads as TGTGCCAGCAGTTTTTATGGACAGGGGAGAGACAATGAGCAGTTCTTC. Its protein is CASSFYGQGRDNEQFF.

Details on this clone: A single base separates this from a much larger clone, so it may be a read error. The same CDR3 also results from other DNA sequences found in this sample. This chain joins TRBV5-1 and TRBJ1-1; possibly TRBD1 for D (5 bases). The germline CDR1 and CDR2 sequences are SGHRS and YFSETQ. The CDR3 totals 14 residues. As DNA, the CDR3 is TGCGCCAGCAGCTTGGTCCCGGGCGGGACTGAGGCTTCCTTT. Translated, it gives CASSLVPGGTEASF.

CDR3 nucleotides: TGCAGTGCCACCACCAATGAGGGGAGGGGTGAGCAGTTCTTC. Translation: CSATTNEGRGEQFF. The chain couples TRBV20-1 to TRBJ2-1; 7 bases map to TRBD2. The V gene's germline CDR1 is DFQATT and CDR2 SNEGSKA (reference sequence). Trimming cost V 6 bases and J 9 bases; bases outside gene matches: 14. This CDR3 comprises 14 residues.

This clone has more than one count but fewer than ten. In DNA, the CDR3 is TGTGCCAGCAGTCCAGACAGGGTCACGTACGAGCAGTACTTC. It translates to CASSPDRVTYEQYF. The chain joins TRBV2 to TRBJ2-7; TRBD1 matches 7 bases. The junction had 8 bases not matched to a gene; V was cut back by 5 bases and J by 4 bases. CDR1 is SNHLY, CDR2 FYNNEI, per germline. CDR3 length: 14 amino acids. The full variable domain, rest sourced from reference TRBV2 and TRBJ2-7, is EPEVTQTPSHQVTQMGQEVILRCVPISNHLYFYWYRQILGQKVEFLVSFYNNEISEKSEIFDDQFSVERPDGSNFTLKIRSTKLEDSAMYFCASSPDRVTYEQYFGPGTRLTVT.

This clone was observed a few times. For the CDR3, the DNA is TGCGCCAGCAGCTTGAAGGGACTAGCGGGAGAAAAATCCTACGAGCAGTACTTC. The encoded protein is CASSLKGLAGEKSYEQYF. The genes are TRBV5-1 and TRBJ2-7, with TRBD2 matching over 14 bases. Germline CDR1 is SGHRS and CDR2 is YFSETQ. V shed 1 base, J shed 1 base, and the junction held 7 bases outside the gene matches. The CDR3 contains 18 residues. Variable domain in full (rest from reference TRBV5-1 and TRBJ2-7): KAGVTQTPRYLIKTRGQQVTLSCSPISGHRSVSWYQQTPGQGLQFLFEYFSETQRNKGNFPGRFSGRQFSNSRSEMNVSTLELGDSALYLCASSLKGLAGEKSYEQYFGPGTRLTVT.

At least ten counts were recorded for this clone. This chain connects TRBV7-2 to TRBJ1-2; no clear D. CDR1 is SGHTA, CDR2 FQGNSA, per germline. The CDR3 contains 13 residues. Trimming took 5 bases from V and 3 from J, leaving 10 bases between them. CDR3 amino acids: CASSPVSDYGYTF. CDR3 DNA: TGTGCCAGCAGCCCGGTGAGCGACTATGGCTACACCTTC. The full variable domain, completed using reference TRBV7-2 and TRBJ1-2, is GAGVSQSPSNKVTEKGKDVELRCDPISGHTALYWYRQSLGQGLEFLIYFQGNSAPDKSGLPSDRFSAERTGGSVSTLTIQRTQQEDSAVYLCASSPVSDYGYTFGSGTRLTVV.

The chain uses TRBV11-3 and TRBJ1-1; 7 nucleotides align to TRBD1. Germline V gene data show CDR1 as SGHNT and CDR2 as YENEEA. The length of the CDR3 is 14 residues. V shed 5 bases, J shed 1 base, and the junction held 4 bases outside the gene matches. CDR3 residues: CASSKGQWNTEAFF. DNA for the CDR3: TGTGCCAGCAGCAAGGGACAGTGGAACACTGAAGCTTTCTTT. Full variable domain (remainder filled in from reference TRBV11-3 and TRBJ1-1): EAGVVQSPRYKIIEKKQPVAFWCNPISGHNTLYWYLQNLGQGPELLIRYENEEAVDDSQLPKDRFSAERLKGVDSTLKIQPAELGDSAVYLCASSKGQWNTEAFFGQGTRLTVV.

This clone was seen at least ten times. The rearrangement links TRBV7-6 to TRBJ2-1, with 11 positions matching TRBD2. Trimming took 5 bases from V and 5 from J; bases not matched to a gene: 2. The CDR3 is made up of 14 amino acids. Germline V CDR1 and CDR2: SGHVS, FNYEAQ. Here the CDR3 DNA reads TGTGCCAGCAGCCCGGGACTAGCGGACAATGAGCAGTTCTTC. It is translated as CASSPGLADNEQFF.